This T cell receptor (beta chain) was identified during a study of T cells after yellow fever vaccination. Findings and caveats of the study: The presence of abundant clonotypes contaminating from the bulk population was possible in FACS-sorted repertoires.

This CDR3 comprises 15 residues. Germline CDR1 SGHRS, CDR2 YFSETQ. J was trimmed by 0 bases and V by 4 bases; bases with no gene match: 4. TCRdb used MiXCR to reprocess the 5' RACE reads, holding one entry per CDR3 protein. Here the sample spans 250,000 to 350,000 distinct CDR3 sequences, approximately 4.5% being singletons. On this clonotype: Its matching antigen is unknown.

Sample: PBMCs, taken 15 days after the yellow fever booster vaccination. The sequence derives from a man between 18 and 35 years old who received the YFV17D yellow fever vaccine. J is TRBJ1-5 and V is TRBV5-1, with 7 bases aligning to TRBD1. CDR3 sequence (DNA): TGCGCCAGCAGCGAGGGGGCTTATAGCAATCAGCCCCAGCATTTT. Translation: CASSEGAYSNQPQHF. Supplemented by reference TRBV5-1 and TRBJ1-5, the full variable domain reads KAGVTQTPRYLIKTRGQQVTLSCSPISGHRSVSWYQQTPGQGLQFLFEYFSETQRNKGNFPGRFSGRQFSNSRSEMNVSTLELGDSALYLCASSEGAYSNQPQHFGDGTRLSIL.